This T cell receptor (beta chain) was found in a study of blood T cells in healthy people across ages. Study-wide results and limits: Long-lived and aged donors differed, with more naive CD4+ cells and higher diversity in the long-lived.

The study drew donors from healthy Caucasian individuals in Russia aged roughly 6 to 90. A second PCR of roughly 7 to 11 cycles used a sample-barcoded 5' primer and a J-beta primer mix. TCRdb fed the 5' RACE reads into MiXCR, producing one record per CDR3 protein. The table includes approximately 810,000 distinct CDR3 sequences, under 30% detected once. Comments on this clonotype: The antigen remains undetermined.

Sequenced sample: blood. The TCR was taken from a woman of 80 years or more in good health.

Here the CDR3 DNA reads TGTGCCAGCAGTTTGGAACCGAGGAAGTACGAGCAGTACTTC. Protein product: CASSLEPRKYEQYF. This sequence joins TRBV6-2 or TRBV6-3 and TRBJ2-4; D is uncertain. Gene TRBJ2-7 matches the end of the DNA better, so the J call may be wrong. This CDR3 has 14 amino acids. Germline values: CDR1 MNHEY, CDR2 SVGEGT.